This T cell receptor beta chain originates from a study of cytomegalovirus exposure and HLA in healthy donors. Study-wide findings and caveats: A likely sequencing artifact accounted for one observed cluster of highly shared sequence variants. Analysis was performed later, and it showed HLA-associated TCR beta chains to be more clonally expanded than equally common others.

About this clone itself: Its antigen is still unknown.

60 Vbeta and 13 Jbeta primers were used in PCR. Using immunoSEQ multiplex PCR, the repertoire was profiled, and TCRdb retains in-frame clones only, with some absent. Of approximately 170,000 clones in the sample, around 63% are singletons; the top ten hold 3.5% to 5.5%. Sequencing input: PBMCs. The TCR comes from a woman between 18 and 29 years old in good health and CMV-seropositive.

CDR3 bases: TGTGCCAGCAGTTTAGGGCTTCTGGACACTGAAGCTTTCTTT. It yields the protein CASSLGLLDTEAFF. The gene calls are TRBV27 and TRBJ1-1, with no clear D. The CDR3 length is 14 residues. CDR1 is MNHEY, CDR2 SMNVEV, per germline (reference sequence). Trimming cost V 2 bases and J 3 bases, with 10 bases left between them.